This record looks at one T cell receptor beta chain sequence and its context. The V end lost 10 bases, the J end lost 4 bases, and 10 bases lay between the germline ends. This CDR3 spans 11 amino acids. Germline CDR1 is LNHDA and CDR2 is SQIVND (reference sequence). The data were obtained in a study of brain T cells in children with intractable seizures. Assay: immunoSEQ multiplex PCR; the TCRdb copy retains only in-frame clones and omits some. This table holds about 350,000 clones, about 93% found once. The sample's time point: blood from clinic visit 5 months post-surgery; TSC patient then seizure free. Surgery cases with the highest brain T cell transcript signatures were chosen for sequencing. At least one anti-epileptic drug was given before surgery.

Material: peripheral blood, obtained 4 to 6 months after surgery. The receptor was isolated from a boy younger than two with tuberous sclerosis and intractable seizures. This chain connects TRBV19 to TRBJ1-2, with TRBD1 as a possible D gene (5 bases). In DNA, the CDR3 is TGTGCCACCAGGGCTGGCTATGGCTACACCTTC. The encoded protein is CATRAGYGYTF.